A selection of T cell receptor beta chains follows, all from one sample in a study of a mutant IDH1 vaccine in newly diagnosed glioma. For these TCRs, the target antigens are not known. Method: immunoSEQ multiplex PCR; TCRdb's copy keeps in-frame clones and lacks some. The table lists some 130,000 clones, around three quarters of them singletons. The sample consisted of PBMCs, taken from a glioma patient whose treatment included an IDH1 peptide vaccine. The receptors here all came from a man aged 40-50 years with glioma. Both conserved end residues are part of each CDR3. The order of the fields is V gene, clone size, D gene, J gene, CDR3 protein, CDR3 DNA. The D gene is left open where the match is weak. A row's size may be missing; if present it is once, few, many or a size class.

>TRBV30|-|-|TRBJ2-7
CAWRTHWAYEQYF
TGTGCCTGGAGGACGCACTGGGCCTACGAGCAGTACTTC
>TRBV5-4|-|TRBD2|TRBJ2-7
CASTRGGVGEQYF
TGTGCCAGCACCCGCGGGGGGGTGGGCGAGCAGTACTTC
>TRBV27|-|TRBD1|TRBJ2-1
CASHRTGYNEQFF
TGTGCCAGCCACCGGACAGGCTACAATGAGCAGTTCTTC
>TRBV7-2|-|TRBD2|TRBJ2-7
CASSFRASGFSSYEQYF
TGTGCCAGCAGCTTTCGGGCTAGCGGGTTCAGCTCCTACGAGCAGTACTTC
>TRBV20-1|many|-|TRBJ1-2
CSATQGGGYTF
TGCAGTGCCACACAGGGAGGTGGCTACACCTTC
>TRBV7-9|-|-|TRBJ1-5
CASSLLGSNQPQHF
TGTGCCAGCAGCTTGTTAGGGAGCAATCAGCCCCAGCATTTT
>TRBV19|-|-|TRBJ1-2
CASSMEGFYGYTF
TGTGCCAGTAGTATGGAGGGATTCTATGGCTACACCTTC
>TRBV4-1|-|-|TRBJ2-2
CASSQAGSGELFF
TGCGCCAGCAGCCAAGCAGGGTCCGGGGAGCTGTTTTTT
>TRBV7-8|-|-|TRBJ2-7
CASSLAHDYEQYF
TGTGCCAGCAGTTTGGCCCATGACTACGAGCAGTACTTC
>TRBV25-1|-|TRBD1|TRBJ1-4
CASSEYFQGAVSNEKLFF
TGTGCCAGCAGTGAATATTTCCAGGGGGCAGTTTCTAATGAAAAACTGTTTTTT
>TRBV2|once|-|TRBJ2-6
CASSPWGSGANVLTF
TGTGCCAGCAGTCCCTGGGGCTCTGGGGCCAACGTCCTGACTTTC
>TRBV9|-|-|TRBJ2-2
CASSVGVTGELFF
TGTGCCAGCAGCGTGGGTGTTACCGGGGAGCTGTTTTTT
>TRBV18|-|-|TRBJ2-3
CASSPLPQTTSSTDTQYF
TGTGCCAGCTCACCACTTCCCCAGACCACCTCGAGCACAGATACGCAGTATTTT
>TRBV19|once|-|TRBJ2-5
CASTRHSSSSQETQYF
TGTGCCAGTACGAGGCATAGTTCCTCCTCACAAGAGACCCAGTACTTC
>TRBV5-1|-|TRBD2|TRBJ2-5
CASSSGLATQETQYF
TGCGCCAGCAGCTCTGGACTAGCCACCCAAGAGACCCAGTACTTC
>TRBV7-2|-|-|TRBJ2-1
CASSFTRGPYNEQFF
TGTGCCAGCAGCTTTACAAGGGGTCCCTACAATGAGCAGTTCTTC
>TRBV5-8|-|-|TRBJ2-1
CASSFRLSSYNEQFF
TGTGCCAGCAGCTTTCGGCTGAGCTCCTACAATGAGCAGTTCTTC
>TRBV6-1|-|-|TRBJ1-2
CASSRGAYGYTF
TGTGCCAGCAGTAGGGGGGCCTATGGCTACACCTTC
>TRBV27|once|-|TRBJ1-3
CASSLSGQPNSGNTIYF
TGTGCCAGCAGTTTATCGGGCCAACCGAATTCTGGAAACACCATATATTTT
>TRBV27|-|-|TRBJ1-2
CASSPPGTSHGYTF
TGTGCCAGCAGTCCCCCCGGGACAAGCCATGGCTACACCTTC
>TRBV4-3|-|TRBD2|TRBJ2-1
CASSQVRREVNEQFF
TGCGCCAGCAGCCAAGTACGGCGGGAGGTGAATGAGCAGTTCTTC
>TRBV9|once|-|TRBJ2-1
CASSVKESPSSYNEQFF
TGTGCCAGCAGCGTAAAGGAATCCCCGAGCTCCTACAATGAGCAGTTCTTC
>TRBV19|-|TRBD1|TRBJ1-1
CASSISDRGEAFF
TGTGCCAGTAGTATCTCTGACAGGGGTGAAGCTTTCTTT
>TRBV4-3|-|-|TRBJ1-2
CASSQERGYRGYTF
TGCGCCAGCAGCCAAGAGAGAGGATACCGCGGCTACACCTTC
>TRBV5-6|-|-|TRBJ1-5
CASSSLGGMSNQPQHF
TGTGCCAGCAGCTCCCTCGGGGGTATGAGCAATCAGCCCCAGCATTTT
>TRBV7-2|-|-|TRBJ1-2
CASSALGASYYGYTF
TGTGCCAGCAGCGCCCTAGGGGCCAGTTACTATGGCTACACCTTC
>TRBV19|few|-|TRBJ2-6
CASSIDLEEANVLTF
TGTGCCAGTAGTATCGACCTTGAAGAAGCCAACGTCCTGACTTTC
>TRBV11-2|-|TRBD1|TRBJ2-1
CASSWDRVANEQFF
TGTGCCAGCAGCTGGGACAGGGTGGCCAATGAGCAGTTCTTC
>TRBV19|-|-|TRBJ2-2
CASNRREVTGELFF
TGTGCCAGTAATAGGCGGGAAGTCACCGGGGAGCTGTTTTTT
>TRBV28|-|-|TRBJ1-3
CASRLSPARGSGNTIYF
TGTGCCAGCAGATTATCCCCTGCCAGGGGCTCTGGAAACACCATATATTTT
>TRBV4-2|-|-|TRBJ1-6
CASSQANRAWNSPLHF
TGTGCCAGCAGCCAAGCTAACAGGGCGTGGAATTCACCCCTCCACTTT
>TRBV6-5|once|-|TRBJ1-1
CASSYSSAAEAFF
TGTGCCAGCAGTTACTCGAGTGCGGCTGAAGCTTTCTTT
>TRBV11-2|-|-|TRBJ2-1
CASSFRGGYNEQFF
TGTGCCAGCAGCTTCAGGGGGGGTTACAATGAGCAGTTCTTC
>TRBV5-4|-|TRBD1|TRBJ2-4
CASSLGTDKAKNIQYF
TGTGCCAGCAGCCTCGGGACAGACAAAGCCAAAAACATTCAGTACTTC
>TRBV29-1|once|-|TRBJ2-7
CSVEEGAYEQYF
TGCAGCGTAGAGGAGGGGGCTTACGAGCAGTACTTC
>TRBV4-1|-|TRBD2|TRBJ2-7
CASSQGLAGAYEQYF
TGCGCCAGCAGCCAAGGACTAGCGGGGGCCTACGAGCAGTACTTC
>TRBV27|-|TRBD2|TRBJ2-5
CASRELAGGQETQYF
TGTGCCAGCAGGGAACTAGCGGGGGGGCAAGAGACCCAGTACTTC
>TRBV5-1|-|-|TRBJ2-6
CASSPDSGANVLTF
TGCGCCAGCAGCCCCGACTCTGGGGCCAACGTCCTGACTTTC
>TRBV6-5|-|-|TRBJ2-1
CASRPQGSYNEQFF
TGTGCCAGCAGACCTCAGGGCTCCTACAATGAGCAGTTCTTC
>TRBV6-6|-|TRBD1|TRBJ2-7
CASSLGTGAAEQYF
TGTGCCAGCAGTCTAGGGACAGGGGCGGCCGAGCAGTACTTC
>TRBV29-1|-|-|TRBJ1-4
CSVETKGWGGEEKLFF
TGCAGCGTTGAAACGAAGGGGTGGGGTGGCGAAGAAAAACTGTTTTTT
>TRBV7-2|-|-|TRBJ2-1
CASSSGLFEKKMFF
TGTGCCAGCAGCTCCGGGTTGTTTGAAAAAAAGATGTTCTTC
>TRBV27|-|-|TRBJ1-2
CASSPQGTYGYTF
TGTGCCAGCAGTCCACAGGGTACCTATGGCTACACCTTC
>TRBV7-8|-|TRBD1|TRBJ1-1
CASSPSGTGETEAFF
TGTGCCAGCAGCCCCTCCGGGACAGGGGAGACTGAAGCTTTCTTT
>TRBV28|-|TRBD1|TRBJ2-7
CASSPPGTGSYEQYF
TGTGCCAGCAGTCCCCCCGGGACAGGGTCCTACGAGCAGTACTTC
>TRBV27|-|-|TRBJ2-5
CASSLGVGAETQYF
TGTGCCAGCAGTTTAGGCGTTGGGGCGGAGACCCAGTACTTC
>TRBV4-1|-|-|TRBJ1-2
CASSLNTQGTGYGYTF
TGCGCCAGCAGCCTCAATACCCAGGGGACGGGCTATGGCTACACCTTC
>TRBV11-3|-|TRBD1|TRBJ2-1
CASSTPGQYNEQFF
TGTGCCAGCAGCACCCCGGGACAGTACAATGAGCAGTTCTTC
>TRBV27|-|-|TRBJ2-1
CASSLSGLYNEQFF
TGTGCCAGCAGTTTATCGGGACTCTACAATGAGCAGTTCTTC
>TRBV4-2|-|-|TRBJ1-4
CASRGPGAAFEKLFF
TGTGCCAGCAGGGGTCCCGGGGCCGCTTTTGAAAAACTGTTTTTT
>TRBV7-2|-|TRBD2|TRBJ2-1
CASSSSRTSGPNEQFF
TGTGCCAGCAGCTCTAGTCGGACTAGCGGGCCCAATGAGCAGTTCTTC
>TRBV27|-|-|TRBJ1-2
CASSLSVVSYGYTF
TGTGCCAGCAGTTTAAGTGTGGTTTCCTATGGCTACACCTTC
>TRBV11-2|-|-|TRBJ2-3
CASSLGRGLGTDTQYF
TGTGCCAGCAGCTTAGGCCGCGGGTTAGGTACAGATACGCAGTATTTT
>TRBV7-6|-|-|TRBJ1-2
CASSPLQGANYGYTF
TGTGCCAGCAGCCCCCTACAGGGAGCTAACTATGGCTACACCTTC
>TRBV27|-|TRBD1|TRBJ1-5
CASRQRGQTSNQPQHF
TGTGCCAGCAGACAACGGGGACAGACTAGCAATCAGCCCCAGCATTTT